The 19 T cell receptor beta chains in this list originate from one sample, sequenced in a study of spatial heterogeneity in lung cancer. TCRdb re-analysed the 5' RACE reads in MiXCR, keeping a single row per CDR3 protein. The sample holds some 40,000 distinct CDR3 sequences; 4% to 6% are singletons and the top ten take around 25%. The sample's time point: sample taken at primary tumor resection. Unsorted whole RNA of tumor, nontumor lung or frozen PBMC was sequenced. Sequenced here: PBMCs, sampled at surgery. The receptors shown here come from a female donor with early-stage non-small cell lung cancer.

This clonotype was seen many times. DNA for the CDR3: TGTGCCAGCAGTTACGGACGGCCGCCTGAAGCTTTCTTT. This gives the protein CASSYGRPPEAFF. This chain connects TRBV6-5 to TRBJ1-1, with no clear D. Between the trimmed V and J ends, which lost 2 bases and 6 bases, there was a span of 10 bases. This CDR3 spans 13 amino acids. The germline V gene encodes CDR1 MNHEY and CDR2 SVGAGI.

V and J are TRBV11-2 and TRBJ1-2; unclear D gene. The CDR3 is 14 residues long. Trimming shortened V by 3 bases and J by 4 bases, and 12 bases separated the two germline ends. The germline CDR1 and CDR2 sequences are SGHAT and FQNNGV. The DNA of the CDR3 is TGTGCCAGCAGCTTGTTTCGGGGAGGCTATGGCTACACCTTC. Translating gives CASSLFRGGYGYTF.

This clonotype was observed at least ten times. This CDR3 reads CASRGVRDGIQQYF. DNA for the CDR3: TGTGCCAGCAGGGGGGTTAGGGACGGTATTCAGCAGTACTTC. The chain is built from TRBV27 and TRBJ2-7; either TRBD1 or TRBD2 may supply D (5 bases each). Germline V lookup: CDR1 MNHEY, CDR2 SMNVEV (reference sequence). The CDR3 loop spans 14 amino acids. Trimming left V 6 bases short and J 8 bases short, with 20 bases between.

The chain is built from TRBV6-6 and TRBJ1-1, with unresolved D. Germline V gene lookup returns CDR1 MNHNY and CDR2 SVGAGI (reference sequence). The V and J ends lost 2 bases and 1 base respectively, with 11 bases between them. This CDR3 is 15 amino acids long. The DNA of the CDR3 is TGTGCCAGCAGTTACCCCAGGACGGGGAACACTGAAGCTTTCTTT. This encodes CASSYPRTGNTEAFF.

This clonotype was observed many times. The genes are TRBV6-4 and TRBJ2-3, with TRBD2 matching 16 bases. CDR1 and CDR2 from the germline V gene are MRHNA and SNTAGT. This CDR3 is 16 amino acids long. With 2 bases clipped from V and 4 bases from J, the junction kept 0 bases outside the gene matches. CDR3 DNA: TGTGCCAGCAGTGACGGGACTAGCGGGGGGGCAGATACGCAGTATTTT. Translation gives CASSDGTSGGADTQYF.

This clonotype has ten or more counts. CDR3 nucleotides: TGCAGCGGCCTGATAGGGGGAGAGACCCAGTACTTC. It encodes CSGLIGGETQYF. V and J are TRBV29-1 and TRBJ2-5, with TRBD1 as a possible D gene (6 bases). Germline values: CDR1 SQVTM, CDR2 ANQGSEA. Deletions cut 7 bases from V and 4 bases from J, with 13 bases between. The CDR3 loop spans 12 amino acids.

This clonotype was seen more than once but under ten times. This rearrangement joins TRBV9 to TRBJ1-5; D is perhaps TRBD1 (5 bases). Germline V lookup: CDR1 SGDLS, CDR2 YYNGEE. This CDR3 contains 15 residues. The V and J ends lost 4 bases and 5 bases respectively, with 16 bases between them. The CDR3 region is CASSPQAGPHQPQHF. In DNA form, the CDR3 reads TGTGCCAGCAGCCCCCAGGCGGGACCGCATCAGCCCCAGCATTTT.

In this sample, this clonotype turned up a few times. The chain joins TRBV5-1 to TRBJ2-5; 14 nucleotides agree with TRBD2. This CDR3 has 17 residues. V lost 4 bases to trimming and J lost 1 base; unmatched junction nucleotides: 6. Germline CDR1 SGHRS, CDR2 YFSETQ. The CDR3 region is CASSRLAGGIIQETQYF. The CDR3 nucleotides read TGCGCCAGCAGCCGACTAGCGGGGGGGATTATCCAAGAGACCCAGTACTTC.

The sample holds many counts of this clonotype. This chain connects TRBV10-3 to TRBJ2-3, with D possibly matching TRBD1 (6 bases). V was shortened by 7 bases and J by 1 base, with 12 bases between the two germline ends. The germline CDR1 and CDR2 sequences are ENHRY and SYGVKD. The length of the CDR3 is 14 residues. Here the CDR3 DNA reads TGTGCCATCAAAGGGGGTATTGGCACAGATACGCAGTATTTT. Its translation: CAIKGGIGTDTQYF.

This clonotype was counted between two and nine times. The J gene is TRBJ1-6, the V gene TRBV20-1; TRBD1 is a possible D gene (6 bases). This CDR3 is 14 amino acids long. From germline, CDR1 is DFQATT and CDR2 SNEGSKA (reference sequence). Trimming took 3 bases from V and 7 from J, leaving 13 bases between them. As DNA, the CDR3 is TGCAGTGCTAGCCTTGCGGGGGCAAATTCACCCCTCCACTTT. Protein: CSASLAGANSPLHF.

This clonotype was detected ten times or more. The chain has TRBV6-6 and TRBJ2-5; 9 nucleotides line up with TRBD2. Germline V gene data show CDR1 as MNHNY and CDR2 as SVGAGI (reference sequence). The CDR3 sequence is 15 residues long. J was trimmed by 4 bases and V by 6 bases; bases with no gene match: 9. The CDR3 nucleotides read TGTGCCAGCAGCCCATCCGCGGGGGGGGGAGAGACCCAGTACTTC. It codes for CASSPSAGGGETQYF.

This clonotype was recorded many times. The chain links TRBV11-2 to TRBJ2-6, with D possibly being TRBD2 (5 bases). Deletions cut 2 bases from V and 0 bases from J, with 17 bases between. Per germline, CDR1 SGHAT and CDR2 FQNNGV. The CDR3 totals 19 residues. The CDR3 DNA reads TGTGCCAGCAGCTTAATAATGGGGTTGAGGGCCTCTGGGGCCAACGTCCTGACTTTC. This gives the protein CASSLIMGLRASGANVLTF.

This clonotype was recorded many times. This sequence joins TRBV19 and TRBJ1-5, with 7 nucleotides matching TRBD1. This CDR3 spans 16 amino acids. The germline V gene encodes CDR1 LNHDA and CDR2 SQIVND (reference sequence). V lost 3 bases to trimming and J lost 2 bases; unmatched junction nucleotides: 7. The CDR3 sequence is CASSITTGYGNQPQHF. The CDR3 nucleotides read TGTGCCAGTAGTATTACGACAGGGTATGGCAATCAGCCCCAGCATTTT.

This clonotype was seen a few times. The V and J genes are TRBV28 and TRBJ1-2; D unclear. V shed 5 bases and J shed 4 bases, with 5 bases lying between them. The germline CDR1 and CDR2 sequences are MDHEN and SYDVKM. The CDR3 spans 11 residues. The CDR3 sequence: CASSARYGYTF. In DNA form, the CDR3 reads TGTGCCAGCAGTGCGCGCTATGGCTACACCTTC.

In its sample, this clonotype was seen a few times. The rearrangement links TRBV12-3 or TRBV12-4 to TRBJ1-5, with a weak D call TRBD1 (5 bases). The V end lost 6 bases, the J end lost 9 bases, and 15 bases lay between the germline ends. This CDR3 is built from 13 residues. The CDR3 region is CASRPSPRGPQHF. The CDR3 coding sequence is TGTGCCAGCAGGCCGTCCCCGAGGGGGCCCCAGCATTTT.

This clonotype was observed a handful of times. The V and J genes are TRBV18 and TRBJ1-5, with 7 bases lining up with TRBD1. The CDR3 loop spans 15 amino acids. V shed 5 bases and J 4 bases; nucleotides not matched to a gene: 8. The germline V gene encodes CDR1 KGHSH and CDR2 LQKENI. CDR3 sequence reads: CASSSTGTENQPQHF. The CDR3 coding sequence is TGTGCCAGCTCATCGACCGGGACAGAGAATCAGCCCCAGCATTTT.

This clonotype was observed many times. CDR3 in amino acids: CASSLQMSHNEKLFF. CDR3 in DNA: TGTGCCAGCAGCTTGCAAATGTCCCATAATGAAAAACTGTTTTTT. This rearrangement joins TRBV7-2 to TRBJ1-4; D is ambiguous. Germline CDR1 SGHTA, CDR2 FQGNSA. V lost 3 bases and J 4 bases, leaving 12 bases between the germline ends. The CDR3 totals 15 residues.

This chain joins TRBV19 and TRBJ2-2; D possibly corresponds to TRBD1 (6 bases). Germline V lookup: CDR1 LNHDA, CDR2 SQIVND (reference sequence). CDR3 length equals 15 residues. V gave up 7 bases and J gave up 5 bases, with 17 bases separating them. The CDR3 coding sequence is TGTGCCAGTACCTCGATGGGGGCACTTACCGGGGAGCTGTTTTTT. This gives the protein CASTSMGALTGELFF.

This clonotype came up many times. The chain uses TRBV28 and TRBJ2-1; possible D gene TRBD1, 5 bases. The CDR3 is made up of 12 amino acids. Germline V lookup: CDR1 MDHEN, CDR2 SYDVKM. V lost 6 bases, J lost 10 bases, and 13 bases lay in between. The CDR3 loop is CASSPQAPEQFF. DNA for the CDR3: TGTGCCAGCAGCCCACAGGCCCCGGAGCAGTTCTTC.